This TCR beta chain derives from a study of cytomegalovirus exposure and HLA in healthy donors. Looking at the study overall: A previous analysis identified 90 million to 140 million unique TCR beta sequences derived from around 180 million T cells.

There are 13 residues in the CDR3. V gave up 5 bases and J gave up 7 bases; unmatched junction bases: 7. The germline CDR1 and CDR2 sequences are MNHEY and SMNVEV (reference sequence). Primers included in the PCR were 60 Vbeta and 13 Jbeta primers. Profiling relied on immunoSEQ multiplex PCR, and the TCRdb table lists in-frame clones only, not all of them. The table has just under 150,000 clones, 75% to 90% seen once. What was sequenced was PBMCs. The chain recombines TRBV27 with TRBJ1-2, with 7 bases matching TRBD1. The sequence derives from a woman younger than 45 in good health and CMV-seronegative. DNA of the CDR3: TGTGCCAGCAGTACAGGGGAGTTGAGTGGCTACACCTTC. Its translation: CASSTGELSGYTF.